The text below deals with one T cell receptor beta chain. Assay: immunoSEQ multiplex PCR; the TCRdb copy retains only in-frame clones and omits some. This table holds tens of thousands of clones, around 92% found once. This record belongs to a study of T cell changes during pregnancy in multiple sclerosis. Germline loops: CDR1 SGHTA, CDR2 FQGNSA. Trimming cost V 1 base and J 0 bases, with 12 bases left between them. There are 16 residues in the CDR3. The V call is TRBV7-2, the J call TRBJ2-5; D might be TRBD1 (6 bases). The sequencing here drew on peripheral blood, taken in the first trimester of pregnancy. The receptor was isolated from a female donor in good health, enrolled as a control in a pregnancy study. This CDR3 is CASSLGTAPHQETQYF. Written as DNA, the CDR3 is TGTGCCAGCAGCTTAGGGACAGCTCCGCACCAAGAGACCCAGTACTTC. The full variable domain, with the rest looked up from reference TRBV7-2 and TRBJ2-5, is GAGVSQSPSNKVTEKGKDVELRCDPISGHTALYWYRQSLGQGLEFLIYFQGNSAPDKSGLPSDRFSAERTGGSVSTLTIQRTQQEDSAVYLCASSLGTAPHQETQYFGPGTRLLVL.